This T cell receptor beta chain was profiled in a study of blood T cell repertoires in COVID-19. The CDR3 covers 17 residues. Germline CDR1 and CDR2: SGHTA and FQGNSA. Trimming stripped 1 base from V and 8 bases from J, with 22 bases between. Generated by immunoSEQ multiplex PCR, the TCRdb table keeps only in-frame clones and is missing some. The table has 35,000 to 55,000 clones, around 86% seen once. The TCR comes from a man aged 55 to 70 with active COVID-19. Material for sequencing was peripheral blood. The chain employs TRBV7-2 and TRBJ2-3, with D possibly matching TRBD1 (5 bases). The CDR3 region has the DNA TGTGCCAGCAGCTTAGGGGTACAGGCCCTCCGCCCAAGTACGCAGTATTTT. This gives the protein CASSLGVQALRPSTQYF.